Each of the 23 T cell receptor beta chains below was sequenced from the same sample in a study of brain metastases from non-small cell lung cancer. The method was immunoSEQ multiplex PCR; TCRdb's version includes in-frame clones alone and lacks a portion of them. The sample includes about 770 clones, 86% seen only once; the top ten take approximately 9.5%. The specimen sequenced was primary lung tumor tissue. Receptors were obtained from a donor at least 40 years old with non-small cell lung cancer.

This clone was recorded a few times. This chain links TRBV27 with TRBJ2-7, with a tentative D call TRBD1 (6 bases). The V and J ends lost 4 bases and 2 bases respectively, with 15 bases between them. Germline V CDR1 and CDR2: MNHEY, SMNVEV (reference sequence). The CDR3 consists of 15 residues. Written as DNA, the CDR3 is TGTGCCAGCAGTTCACTTACGGACAGAACCTACGAGCAGTACTTC. It translates to CASSSLTDRTYEQYF.

The rearrangement uses TRBV23-1 and TRBJ1-5; 7 bases agree with TRBD1. TRBV23-1 is labeled an ORF, and its function is uncertain. V trimming: 7 bases; J trimming: 1 base; junction bases outside the gene matches: 7. CDR3 length equals 15 residues. The CDR3 region has the DNA TGCGCCAGCACCTCCAGGGGGGAAAGCAATCAGCCCCAGCATTTT. Amino acids: CASTSRGESNQPQHF.

J is TRBJ2-5 and V is TRBV4-1; no firm D call. V dropped 0 bases and J dropped 1 base, with 6 bases sitting between them. This CDR3 spans 14 amino acids. The germline CDR1 and CDR2 sequences are MGHRA and YSYEKL. The CDR3 region has the DNA TGCGCCAGCAGCCAAGATTTCCTCCAAGAGACCCAGTACTTC. Translation: CASSQDFLQETQYF.

This rearrangement joins TRBV15 to TRBJ2-5; no clear D gene. This CDR3 contains 14 residues. Trimming removed 4 bases at V and 0 bases at J, with 9 bases between. In germline, CDR1 is LNHNV, CDR2 YYDKDF (reference sequence). Here the CDR3 DNA reads TGTGCCACCAGCATTTGGATAAACCAAGAGACCCAGTACTTC. Translated: CATSIWINQETQYF.

The chain combines TRBV9 with TRBJ1-1; D is unresolved. CDR1 and CDR2 (germline): SGDLS, YYNGEE. V was pared by 1 base and J by 2 bases, with 3 bases between. The CDR3 sequence is 12 residues long. Here the CDR3 DNA reads TGTGCCAGCAGCGTACTAAACACTGAAGCTTTCTTT. Its translation is CASSVLNTEAFF.

The rearrangement links TRBV19 to TRBJ2-1; 7 bases agree with TRBD2. The germline CDR1 and CDR2 sequences are LNHDA and SQIVND (reference sequence). With V trimmed by 4 bases and J by 6 bases, 3 bases remained unmatched. The CDR3 is 13 amino acids. DNA of the CDR3: TGTGCCAGTAGTAAGACTAGCCCCAATGAGCAGTTCTTC. Its protein product is CASSKTSPNEQFF.

The chain recombines TRBV5-1 with TRBJ2-3; 10 nucleotides agree with TRBD1. Germline V lookup: CDR1 SGHRS, CDR2 YFSETQ. V was pared by 1 base and J by 9 bases, with 11 bases of the junction left unmatched. This CDR3 spans 16 amino acids. CDR3: CASSLRVRDRGETQYF. Written as DNA, the CDR3 is TGCGCCAGCAGCTTGAGGGTCCGGGACAGGGGAGAAACGCAGTATTTT.

This chain connects TRBV29-1 to TRBJ2-5; no reliable D call. Trimming left V 2 bases short and J 5 bases short, with 3 bases between. Germline values: CDR1 SQVTM, CDR2 ANQGSEA. The CDR3 length is 10 residues. CDR3 nucleotide sequence: TGCAGCGTTGAATGGGAGACCCAGTACTTC. Its protein product is CSVEWETQYF. The whole variable domain, remainder taken from reference TRBV29-1 and TRBJ2-5, is SAVISQKPSRDICQRGTSLTIQCQVDSQVTMMFWYRQQPGQSLTLIATANQGSEATYESGFVIDKFPISRPNLTFSTLTVSNMSPEDSSIYLCSVEWETQYFGPGTRLLVL.

V and J are TRBV9 and TRBJ2-7, with 9 positions matching TRBD2. The CDR3 spans 17 residues. Germline trimming cut 0 bases from V and 0 bases from J; bases unmatched to any gene: 7. Germline assignment: CDR1 SGDLS and CDR2 YYNGEE. The CDR3 loop is CASSVGLAEGHSYEQYF. CDR3 nucleotides: TGTGCCAGCAGCGTAGGACTAGCGGAAGGCCACTCCTACGAGCAGTACTTC.

This clone has a handful of counts. The chain links TRBV12-3 or TRBV12-4 to TRBJ2-7; D not certain. With 5 bases removed from V and 3 bases from J, the gap between germline ends came to 11 bases. This CDR3 comprises 13 residues. CDR3 sequence: CASSISDRYEQYF. The CDR3 DNA reads TGTGCCAGCAGTATATCCGACCGCTACGAGCAGTACTTC.

The chain is built from TRBV12-3 or TRBV12-4 and TRBJ2-7; no definite D call. Trimming left V 5 bases short and J 0 bases short, with 2 bases between. This CDR3 has 11 residues. CDR3 nucleotides: TGTGCCAGCAGTGCCTCCTACGAGCAGTACTTC. It specifies CASSASYEQYF.

The CDR3, as DNA: TGTGCCACCAGCAGAGCGATGAGCTCCTACGAGCAGTACTTC. Amino acid sequence: CATSRAMSSYEQYF. This rearrangement joins TRBV15 to TRBJ2-7, with D hard to call. There are 14 residues in the CDR3. V lost 1 base and J 0 bases, leaving 7 bases between the germline ends. The germline V gene encodes CDR1 LNHNV and CDR2 YYDKDF (reference sequence).

This chain links TRBV7-2 with TRBJ2-3; the match to TRBD1 covers 10 bases. Germline lookup yields CDR1 SGHTA and CDR2 FQGNSA. Trimming at V came to 5 bases and at J to 6 bases, leaving 8 bases not matched to a gene. The CDR3 spans 15 residues. In DNA, the CDR3 is TGTGCCAGCAGCGACCGGGACAGGGGATCGGATACGCAGTATTTT. Residues: CASSDRDRGSDTQYF.

The rearrangement joins TRBV19 to TRBJ1-1; D gene uncertain. Germline V CDR1 and CDR2: LNHDA, SQIVND (reference sequence). Trimming left V 5 bases short and J 5 bases short, with 12 bases between. This CDR3 is 13 amino acids long. In DNA, the CDR3 is TGTGCCAGTAGTCTTCGACTCTCAACTGAAGCTTTCTTT. Translation: CASSLRLSTEAFF.

J is TRBJ2-3 and V is TRBV5-6, with 8 bases identical to TRBD1. From germline, CDR1 is SGHDT and CDR2 YYEEEE. This CDR3 comprises 16 residues. V shed 4 bases and J 2 bases; nucleotides not matched to a gene: 9. The CDR3 sequence: CASSLPGQDFTDTQYF. The CDR3 DNA reads TGTGCCAGCAGCCTACCGGGACAGGACTTCACAGATACGCAGTATTTT.

This clone was seen a few times. The chain combines TRBV7-8 with TRBJ1-2; possibly TRBD1 for D (6 bases). Germline V gene sequence: CDR1 SGHVS, CDR2 FQNEAQ. Trimming removed 1 base from V and 6 bases from J, with 9 bases in between. This CDR3 is built from 13 residues. CDR3 nucleotides: TGTGCCAGCAGCTTAGAAGCAGGGGATGGCTACACCTTC. Its protein is CASSLEAGDGYTF.

Note on this clone: Other DNA sequences in this specimen translate into the identical CDR3. DNA of the CDR3: TGTGCCACCAGTGATGAGGCTAGTACCGCCGATACGCAGTATTTT. Its translation: CATSDEASTADTQYF. This chain joins TRBV24-1 and TRBJ2-3, with D unclear. CDR1 and CDR2 (germline): KGHDR, SFDVKD. V lost 3 bases to trimming and J lost 6 bases, with 15 bases between them. The CDR3 spans 15 residues.

J is TRBJ2-1 and V is TRBV6-6, with 10 bases fitting TRBD2. V lost 2 bases, J lost 8 bases, and 6 bases stayed unmatched. The V gene's germline CDR1 is MNHNY and CDR2 SVGAGI (reference sequence). The CDR3 is 15 amino acids. CDR3 sequence (DNA): TGTGCCAGCAGTTACGATGCTAGCGGGAGTGATGAGCAGTTCTTC. Translating it yields CASSYDASGSDEQFF.

About this clone: Other DNA sequences in the sample encode the same CDR3. The V call is TRBV6-5, the J call TRBJ2-7; perhaps TRBD1 as D (5 bases). Trimming took 6 bases from V and 2 from J, leaving 11 bases between them. This CDR3 has 13 residues. Germline assignment: CDR1 MNHEY and CDR2 SVGAGI. The CDR3 DNA is TGTGCCAGCAGCCTGACAGAAGCCTACGAGCAGTACTTC. Residues: CASSLTEAYEQYF.

This chain joins TRBV7-9 and TRBJ2-1; D is perhaps TRBD1 (6 bases). The length of the CDR3 is 16 residues. The germline V and J ends were trimmed by 1 base and 0 bases, with 10 bases remaining between them. The germline gives CDR1 SEHNR, CDR2 FQNEAQ (reference sequence). This CDR3 is CASSLGQGLSYNEQFF. The CDR3, as DNA: TGTGCCAGCAGCTTAGGGCAGGGGCTCTCCTACAATGAGCAGTTCTTC.

On this clone itself: One end of the junction is discordant with germline, which a read error may explain. The chain is built from TRBV6-1 and TRBJ2-2; D may be TRBD2 (6 bases). This CDR3 has 15 amino acids. Germline values: CDR1 MNHNS, CDR2 SASEGT. CDR3 DNA sequence: TGTGCCAGCAGTGAAGCGAGGAGGGGCACCGGGGAACTGTTTTTT. Its translation: CASSEARRGTGELFF.

This chain links TRBV6-6 with TRBJ1-3, with 9 bases lining up with TRBD1. The germline V gene encodes CDR1 MNHNY and CDR2 SVGAGI (reference sequence). The V and J ends lost 5 bases and 1 base, in that order; junction bases with no gene match: 3. This CDR3 has 15 residues. The CDR3 bases are TGTGCCAGCAGTCTACAGGGGGCTTCTGGAAACACCATATATTTT. Translation gives CASSLQGASGNTIYF.

This clone was picked up one time. V gene TRBV6-5 combines with J gene TRBJ1-6; D is possibly TRBD1 (6 bases). The V end was cut by 2 bases, the J end by 7 bases, with 12 bases between. Germline CDR1 reads MNHEY; CDR2 reads SVGAGI. The CDR3 totals 15 residues. CDR3 region: CASSYTTGDNSPLHF. CDR3 DNA sequence: TGTGCCAGCAGTTACACGACAGGAGACAATTCACCCCTCCACTTT.